This is a list of T cell receptor beta chains from one sample in a study of blood T cells in healthy people across ages. In TCRdb, the 5' RACE reads were re-called with MiXCR into one record per CDR3 protein. Of a few hundred thousand distinct CDR3 sequences in the sample, approximately 51% were seen once. Sequenced: blood. The receptors come from a man aged 55 to 70 in good health. Both conserved end residues are part of each CDR3. The order of the fields is CDR3 protein, CDR3 DNA, V gene, CDR3 length, J gene, D gene, clone size. A D gene is named only where the DNA matches it firmly. Expanded clones are given a class, and other clones once, few, many or no size at all.

CDR3: CGAGTSTNYGYTF; DNA: TGCGGCGCTGGGACATCTACAAACTATGGCTACACCTTC; V: TRBV29-1; length: 13; J: TRBJ1-2; D: NA; size: few
CDR3: CSAVTGGPYGYTF; DNA: TGCAGTGCTGTGACAGGGGGACCCTATGGCTACACCTTC; V: TRBV20-1; length: 13; J: TRBJ1-2; D: TRBD1; size: NA
CDR3: CASSLALTSGGYNEQYF; DNA: TGTGCCAGCAGCTTAGCCCTGACTAGCGGGGGGTACAATGAGCAGTACTTC; V: TRBV11-2; length: 17; J: TRBJ2-7; D: TRBD2; size: NA
CDR3: CASSQQPRNEKLFF; DNA: TGTGCCAGCAGCCAACAGCCGCGAAATGAAAAACTGTTTTTT; V: TRBV27; length: 14; J: TRBJ1-4; D: NA; size: once
CDR3: CASSRGSWGYNEQFF; DNA: TGTGCCAGCAGCCGCGGGAGCTGGGGTTACAATGAGCAGTTCTTC; V: TRBV7-2; length: 15; J: TRBJ2-1; D: TRBD2; size: NA
CDR3: CASSEQGNEQFF; DNA: TGCGCCAGCAGCGAACAGGGGAATGAGCAGTTCTTC; V: TRBV5-1; length: 12; J: TRBJ2-1; D: TRBD1; size: NA
CDR3: CASSYAGGAYEQYF; DNA: TGTGCCAGCAGTTACGCGGGGGGGGCGTACGAGCAGTACTTC; V: TRBV6-5; length: 14; J: TRBJ2-7; D: TRBD2; size: NA
CDR3: CASSLVPSWPYEQYF; DNA: TGTGCCAGCAGTTTAGTGCCTAGCTGGCCCTACGAGCAGTACTTC; V: TRBV12-3/TRBV12-4; length: 15; J: TRBJ2-7; D: NA; size: few
CDR3: CASRTPAPGQGRETQYF; DNA: TGTGCCAGCAGAACTCCGGCCCCGGGACAGGGAAGGGAGACCCAGTACTTC; V: TRBV2; length: 17; J: TRBJ2-5; D: TRBD1; size: few
CDR3: CASSSTSGSRANEQFF; DNA: TGTGCCAGCAGCTCCACTAGCGGGAGTAGGGCCAATGAGCAGTTCTTC; V: TRBV7-3; length: 16; J: TRBJ2-1; D: TRBD2; size: once
CDR3: CASSLLQGPYEQYF; DNA: TGTGCCAGCAGTTTACTACAGGGTCCCTACGAGCAGTACTTC; V: TRBV6-5; length: 14; J: TRBJ2-7; D: NA; size: NA
CDR3: CASPTDEQYF; DNA: TGTGCCAGCCCAACTGACGAGCAGTACTTC; V: TRBV12-3/TRBV12-4; length: 10; J: TRBJ2-7; D: NA; size: once
CDR3: CSARERLAVQETQYF; DNA: TGCAGTGCTAGGGAAAGACTAGCAGTTCAAGAGACCCAGTACTTC; V: TRBV20-1; length: 15; J: TRBJ2-5; D: TRBD2; size: NA
CDR3: CASSPQRATDTQYF; DNA: TGTGCCAGCAGCCCTCAAAGGGCCACAGATACGCAGTATTTT; V: TRBV11-2; length: 14; J: TRBJ2-3; D: NA; size: NA
CDR3: CASRRTGEDEQYF; DNA: TGTGCCAGCAGACGGACAGGGGAGGACGAGCAGTACTTC; V: TRBV25-1; length: 13; J: TRBJ2-7; D: TRBD1; size: many
CDR3: CASSPLGDRGEQFF; DNA: TGTGCCAGCAGCCCGTTAGGGGACAGGGGCGAGCAGTTCTTC; V: TRBV7-9; length: 14; J: TRBJ2-1; D: TRBD1; size: NA
CDR3: CATSRDGTLDTEAFF; DNA: TGTGCCACCAGCAGAGATGGCACCCTGGACACTGAAGCTTTCTTT; V: TRBV15; length: 15; J: TRBJ1-1; D: NA; size: NA
CDR3: CSARLTGGRGETQYF; DNA: TGCAGTGCTAGGCTGACAGGGGGTAGAGGAGAGACCCAGTACTTC; V: TRBV20-1; length: 15; J: TRBJ2-5; D: TRBD1; size: few
CDR3: CASSPPRGAQGDTQYF; DNA: TGTGCCAGCTCACCACCCCGGGGGGCCCAGGGAGATACGCAGTATTTT; V: TRBV18; length: 16; J: TRBJ2-3; D: NA; size: NA
CDR3: CASSQEGGRGVSTQYF; DNA: TGCGCCAGCAGCCAAGAGGGCGGCCGGGGGGTTAGTACGCAGTATTTT; V: TRBV4-3; length: 16; J: TRBJ2-3; D: TRBD2; size: NA
CDR3: CASSLGLLSGYTF; DNA: TGTGCCAGCAGCTTAGGACTTCTGAGTGGCTACACCTTC; V: TRBV7-2; length: 13; J: TRBJ1-2; D: NA; size: NA
CDR3: CASSLSHRNNEQYF; DNA: TGTGCCAGCAGTTTATCGCACAGAAACAATGAGCAGTACTTC; V: TRBV27; length: 14; J: TRBJ2-5; D: NA; size: once
CDR3: CASSYPRGVSYNEQYF; DNA: TGTGCCAGCAGTTACCCCCGAGGGGTTTCCTACAATGAGCAGTACTTC; V: TRBV6-7; length: 16; J: TRBJ2-7; D: NA; size: NA
CDR3: CASSSGQGWTHEQYF; DNA: TGTGCCAGCAGTTCCGGACAGGGATGGACTCACGAGCAGTACTTC; V: TRBV6-2/TRBV6-3; length: 15; J: TRBJ2-7; D: TRBD1; size: NA
CDR3: CASSQDGQWNEQFF; DNA: TGCGCCAGCAGCCAAGATGGGCAGTGGAATGAGCAGTTCTTC; V: TRBV4-3; length: 14; J: TRBJ2-1; D: NA; size: NA
CDR3: CATSREGGSTDTQYF; DNA: TGTGCCACCAGCAGAGAGGGGGGGAGCACAGATACGCAGTATTTT; V: TRBV15; length: 15; J: TRBJ2-3; D: TRBD2; size: few
CDR3: CASSPSTSGRKTQYF; DNA: TGTGCCAGCAGTCCCTCGACTAGCGGGAGAAAGACCCAGTACTTC; V: TRBV28; length: 15; J: TRBJ2-5; D: TRBD2; size: NA
CDR3: CASTPGQGEYEQYF; DNA: TGTGCCAGCACCCCGGGACAGGGCGAGTACGAGCAGTACTTC; V: TRBV27; length: 14; J: TRBJ2-7; D: TRBD1; size: few
CDR3: CATVGQGNYNEQFF; DNA: TGTGCCACCGTCGGACAGGGGAACTACAATGAGCAGTTCTTC; V: TRBV6-1; length: 14; J: TRBJ2-1; D: TRBD1; size: NA